The 27 T cell receptor beta chains below come from one sample, sequenced in a study of cytomegalovirus exposure and HLA in healthy donors. Use of 60 Vbeta and 13 Jbeta primers characterized the PCR. Profiled with immunoSEQ multiplex PCR; TCRdb holds only in-frame clones, not every one. The sample lists some 120,000 clones; approximately 85% were seen once. Sample: PBMCs. The receptors come from a woman between 25 and 40 years old in good health and CMV-seropositive.

This clone has a handful of counts. The CDR3 protein is CASSRLGEVTYEQYF. DNA for the CDR3: TGTGCCAGCAGTAGGTTGGGGGAGGTCACCTACGAGCAGTACTTC. The V call is TRBV27, the J call TRBJ2-7; a possible D gene is TRBD2 (6 bases). The CDR3 has 15 amino acids. V was clipped by 5 bases and J by 2 bases, with 16 bases between them. Germline-derived CDR1 and CDR2 are MNHEY and SMNVEV (reference sequence).

This CDR3 is CASSLLPGQENQPQHF. The CDR3 nucleotides read TGTGCCAGCTCACTCCTTCCGGGACAGGAAAATCAGCCCCAGCATTTT. The chain couples TRBV18 to TRBJ1-5, with 8 bases matching TRBD1. The CDR3 contains 16 residues. Germline lookup yields CDR1 KGHSH and CDR2 LQKENI. The V and J ends lost 4 bases and 4 bases, in that order; junction bases with no gene match: 9.

The chain has TRBV7-3 and TRBJ2-3, with 12 positions matching TRBD2. The CDR3 covers 16 residues. CDR1 is SGHTA, CDR2 FQGTGA, per germline. Losses at the gene ends were 5 bases for V and 10 bases for J; bases not matched to a gene: 13. The CDR3 region has the DNA TGTGCCAGCAGCCCCTCGACTAGCGGGGGACTAAAAGCGCAGTATTTT. Its protein is CASSPSTSGGLKAQYF.

This chain uses TRBV5-1 with TRBJ2-7; 9 bases are a match to TRBD1. V trimming: 4 bases; J trimming: 6 bases; junction bases outside the gene matches: 8. The CDR3 sequence is 14 residues long. Per germline, CDR1 SGHRS and CDR2 YFSETQ. CDR3 sequence reads: CASSPDSTGGEQYF. CDR3 DNA: TGCGCCAGCAGCCCCGACTCGACAGGGGGCGAGCAGTACTTC.

In DNA form, the CDR3 reads TGTGCCAGCAGCCAGGCGCAGGGATCCACTGAAGCTTTCTTT. It translates to CASSQAQGSTEAFF. This chain joins TRBV5-4 and TRBJ1-1; TRBD1 might be the D (5 bases). V lost 4 bases and J 4 bases, leaving 14 bases between the germline ends. The CDR3 consists of 14 residues. CDR1 and CDR2 (germline): SGHNT, YYREEE (reference sequence).

This clone was picked up a small number of times. The chain recombines TRBV5-1 with TRBJ1-2, with TRBD1 identical over 10 bases. The CDR3 contains 13 residues. The trim removed 3 bases at V and 7 bases at J, leaving 3 bases unmatched. Looked up from germline, CDR1 is SGHRS and CDR2 is YFSETQ. CDR3 loop: CASSSRDRGGYTF. CDR3 DNA sequence: TGCGCCAGCAGCTCCCGGGACAGGGGTGGCTACACCTTC. The entire variable domain, with the rest obtained from reference TRBV5-1 and TRBJ1-2, is as follows: KAGVTQTPRYLIKTRGQQVTLSCSPISGHRSVSWYQQTPGQGLQFLFEYFSETQRNKGNFPGRFSGRQFSNSRSEMNVSTLELGDSALYLCASSSRDRGGYTFGSGTRLTVV.

This chain joins TRBV9 and TRBJ1-2; maybe TRBD1 (5 bases). Germline V gene lookup returns CDR1 SGDLS and CDR2 YYNGEE. The CDR3 has 14 residues. The ends were cut back, 4 bases at V and 4 bases at J, with 14 bases in the middle. The chain's CDR3 is CASSPDGAVYGYTF. The CDR3 DNA reads TGTGCCAGCAGCCCCGATGGGGCTGTCTATGGCTACACCTTC.

This sequence joins TRBV6-5 and TRBJ1-1, with unresolved D. Germline V gene data show CDR1 as MNHEY and CDR2 as SVGAGI. V was cut by 0 bases and J by 3 bases, with 14 bases left in between. The CDR3 runs to 16 residues. DNA for the CDR3: TGTGCCAGCAGTTACTCTGCCCGTCCCCGGGACACTGAAGCTTTCTTT. This codes for CASSYSARPRDTEAFF.

The chain carries TRBV27 and TRBJ2-4, with 9 bases lining up with TRBD2. The CDR3 runs 14 residues. Germline CDR1 reads MNHEY; CDR2 reads SMNVEV (reference sequence). Losses at the gene ends were 5 bases for V and 7 bases for J; bases not matched to a gene: 6. The CDR3: CASSPRGGGNIQYF. For the CDR3, the DNA is TGTGCCAGCAGTCCGCGGGGGGGTGGGAACATTCAGTACTTC.

The chain is built from TRBV6-1 and TRBJ2-1; TRBD1 aligns across 9 bases. V was pared by 8 bases and J by 8 bases, with 7 bases of the junction left unmatched. Germline-derived CDR1 and CDR2 are MNHNS and SASEGT. This CDR3 is 13 amino acids long. CDR3 region: CASWDRADYEQFF. DNA of the CDR3: TGTGCCAGCTGGGACAGGGCGGACTATGAGCAGTTCTTC.

The chain recombines TRBV4-1 with TRBJ1-2, with D possibly matching TRBD1 (6 bases). Germline CDR1 is MGHRA and CDR2 is YSYEKL. CDR3 length equals 16 residues. V was clipped by 2 bases and J by 4 bases, with 17 bases between them. The CDR3 sequence: CASSQTRQDFIYGYTF. In DNA, the CDR3 is TGCGCCAGCAGCCAAACCCGACAGGACTTTATCTATGGCTACACCTTC.

V usage is TRBV28 and J usage is TRBJ1-2; 8 bases fit TRBD1. Losses at the gene ends were 10 bases for V and 6 bases for J; bases not matched to a gene: 13. Germline values: CDR1 MDHEN, CDR2 SYDVKM. The CDR3 length is 14 residues. CDR3 nucleotide sequence: TGTGCCACTACTACGACAGGGGAGATGAATGGCTACACCTTC. This encodes CATTTTGEMNGYTF.

The J gene is TRBJ2-5, the V gene TRBV6-1; 7 nucleotides align to TRBD1. The CDR3 extends over 13 amino acids. V shed 8 bases and J 3 bases; nucleotides not matched to a gene: 6. Germline lookup yields CDR1 MNHNS and CDR2 SASEGT. The CDR3 loop reads CASGRQGEETQYF. The CDR3 nucleotides read TGTGCCAGCGGACGACAGGGTGAAGAGACCCAGTACTTC.

The chain joins TRBV28 to TRBJ2-7; the D gene is possibly TRBD2 (6 bases). Per germline, CDR1 MDHEN and CDR2 SYDVKM. CDR3 length: 13 amino acids. V was pared by 5 bases and J by 6 bases, with 14 bases between. This CDR3 is CASSPWGGSEQYF. The CDR3 coding sequence is TGTGCCAGCAGTCCCTGGGGAGGAAGCGAGCAGTACTTC.

This chain's CDR3 is CASTTGGAGELFF. DNA of the CDR3: TGCGCCAGTACGACAGGGGGTGCCGGGGAGCTGTTTTTT. The chain combines TRBV10-1 with TRBJ2-2, with 9 bases identical to TRBD1. Germline-derived CDR1 and CDR2 are WNHNN and SYGVQD (reference sequence). The CDR3 loop spans 13 amino acids. J lost 6 bases, V lost 9 bases, and 5 bases had no gene match.

The V gene is TRBV7-3, the J gene TRBJ2-3, with D unresolved. The CDR3 length is 13 residues. V shed 0 bases and J shed 2 bases, with 3 bases lying between them. CDR1 is SGHTA, CDR2 FQGTGA, per germline. The CDR3 DNA reads as TGTGCCAGCAGCTTAACGTACACAGATACGCAGTATTTT. Encoded protein: CASSLTYTDTQYF.

As regards this clone: Other DNA sequences in this sample translate to the same CDR3. The V gene is TRBV27, the J gene TRBJ1-1, with 7 nucleotides matching TRBD1. This CDR3 is 14 amino acids long. Germline CDR1 is MNHEY and CDR2 is SMNVEV (reference sequence). V gave up 5 bases and J gave up 1 base; unmatched junction bases: 4. Here the CDR3 reads CASSPGTANTEAFF. The CDR3 DNA sequence: TGTGCCAGCAGTCCCGGGACAGCGAACACTGAAGCTTTCTTT.

This chain connects TRBV30 to TRBJ1-3; no firm D call. CDR1 is GTSNPN and CDR2 is SVGIG in the germline V gene (reference sequence). The CDR3 runs to 14 residues. Trimming cost V 1 base and J 2 bases, with 9 bases left between them. This chain's CDR3 is CAWSAGGTGNTIYF. The CDR3 coding sequence is TGTGCCTGGAGTGCCGGAGGGACTGGAAACACCATATATTTT. Full variable domain (remainder filled in from reference TRBV30 and TRBJ1-3): SQTIHQWPATLVQPVGSPLSLECTVEGTSNPNLYWYRQAAGRGLQLLFYSVGIGQISSEVPQNLSASRPQDRQFILSSKKLLLSDSGFYLCAWSAGGTGNTIYFGEGSWLTVV.

The rearrangement links TRBV19 to TRBJ1-2, with 7 bases fitting TRBD1. The ends lost 6 bases at V and 7 bases at J; junction bases unmatched: 11. CDR1 and CDR2 from the germline V gene are LNHDA and SQIVND (reference sequence). This CDR3 has 14 residues. CDR3 region: CASSNEGALGGYTF. Written as DNA, the CDR3 is TGTGCCAGTAGCAACGAGGGGGCGCTCGGTGGCTACACCTTC.

The rearrangement links TRBV5-1 to TRBJ2-7, with 10 bases fitting TRBD1. The CDR3 spans 15 residues. Germline lookup yields CDR1 SGHRS and CDR2 YFSETQ. The V segment lost 1 base and the J segment 5 bases; nucleotides outside the gene matches: 6. CDR3 residues: CASSLLGTGANEQYF. In DNA form, the CDR3 reads TGCGCCAGCAGCTTGCTCGGGACAGGGGCCAACGAGCAGTACTTC. The entire variable domain, with the rest obtained from reference TRBV5-1 and TRBJ2-7, is as follows: KAGVTQTPRYLIKTRGQQVTLSCSPISGHRSVSWYQQTPGQGLQFLFEYFSETQRNKGNFPGRFSGRQFSNSRSEMNVSTLELGDSALYLCASSLLGTGANEQYFGPGTRLTVT.

Notes on this clone: The same CDR3 is also encoded by other DNA sequences in this sample. The V gene is TRBV4-2, the J gene TRBJ1-1; D is unresolved. V lost 4 bases, J lost 1 base, and 10 bases lay in between. Looked up from germline, CDR1 is LGHNA and CDR2 is YNFKEQ. This CDR3 is built from 14 residues. Here the CDR3 reads CASSPPGGNTEAFF. DNA of the CDR3: TGTGCCAGCAGCCCCCCGGGAGGGAACACTGAAGCTTTCTTT.

This rearrangement joins TRBV29-1 to TRBJ2-5; 9 bases are shared with TRBD1. The CDR3 consists of 13 residues. Germline trimming cut 7 bases from V and 5 bases from J; bases unmatched to any gene: 8. Per germline, CDR1 SQVTM and CDR2 ANQGSEA. CDR3: CSAFTGGQETQYF. The CDR3 DNA reads as TGCAGCGCCTTCACAGGGGGCCAGGAGACCCAGTACTTC.

This chain links TRBV13 with TRBJ2-1; D call uncertain. The CDR3 consists of 15 residues. Germline CDR1 reads PRHDT; CDR2 reads FYEKMQ (reference sequence). V lost 5 bases and J 9 bases, leaving 20 bases between the germline ends. The CDR3 sequence is CASSPPPRGWREQFF. Written as DNA, the CDR3 is TGTGCCAGCAGCCCACCCCCCCGAGGCTGGCGTGAGCAGTTCTTC.

This clone was seen once. The chain has TRBV2 and TRBJ1-5, with a tentative D call TRBD1 (6 bases). V shed 6 bases and J shed 0 bases, with 9 bases lying between them. Looked up from germline, CDR1 is SNHLY and CDR2 is FYNNEI. The CDR3 is made up of 14 amino acids. DNA of the CDR3: TGTGCCAGCAGGGACAGCATTAGCAATCAGCCCCAGCATTTT. This sequence encodes CASRDSISNQPQHF.

This clone was observed a few times. The chain combines TRBV7-3 with TRBJ1-6; 7 bases match TRBD1. The CDR3 totals 14 residues. Trimming removed 5 bases from V and 8 bases from J; junction bases left unmatched: 6. The germline CDR1 and CDR2 sequences are SGHTA and FQGTGA. The CDR3 loop is CASSPGQSHSPLHF. DNA for the CDR3: TGTGCCAGCAGCCCGGGACAGTCGCATTCACCCCTCCACTTT.

This clone has a single count. V usage is TRBV10-2 and J usage is TRBJ2-7; D may be TRBD2 (5 bases). With 3 bases removed from V and 0 bases from J, the gap between germline ends came to 9 bases. Germline V gene sequence: CDR1 WSHSY, CDR2 SAAADI. The CDR3 is 14 amino acids. This chain's CDR3 is CASSEPADSYEQYF. CDR3 bases: TGCGCCAGCAGTGAACCAGCGGACTCCTACGAGCAGTACTTC.

This chain connects TRBV5-6 to TRBJ2-3; TRBD2 might be the D (6 bases). This CDR3 is built from 15 residues. Trimming took off 3 bases at V and 3 bases at J, with 14 bases between the two ends. The germline V gene encodes CDR1 SGHDT and CDR2 YYEEEE. The CDR3 reads CASSWRDGVTDTQYF. The DNA for the CDR3 is TGTGCCAGCAGCTGGCGGGATGGGGTGACAGATACGCAGTATTTT.